This TCR beta chain was sequenced for a study of T cells in localized non-small cell lung cancer. Notes on the study in general: The greatest T cell clonality was found in uninvolved adjacent lung (higher than in tumor).

V was clipped by 0 bases and J by 6 bases, with 15 bases between them. The CDR3 has 15 residues. The germline CDR1 and CDR2 sequences are SGDLS and YYNGEE. The protocol was immunoSEQ multiplex PCR, while the TCRdb copy is restricted to in-frame clones and leaves out a portion. This table holds about 6,400 clones, approximately 86% found once. Regarding this clone: Its target is unknown.

V gene TRBV9 combines with J gene TRBJ2-5; TRBD1 or TRBD2 may be the D gene (6 bases each). The clonotype was recovered from a male donor aged 60 or over with stage I lung adenocarcinoma. The sequenced sample was peripheral blood, obtained before any cancer treatment. The CDR3 here is CASSVVGGPSQTQYF. In nucleotides, the CDR3 is TGTGCCAGCAGCGTAGTTGGGGGGCCCAGTCAGACCCAGTACTTC.